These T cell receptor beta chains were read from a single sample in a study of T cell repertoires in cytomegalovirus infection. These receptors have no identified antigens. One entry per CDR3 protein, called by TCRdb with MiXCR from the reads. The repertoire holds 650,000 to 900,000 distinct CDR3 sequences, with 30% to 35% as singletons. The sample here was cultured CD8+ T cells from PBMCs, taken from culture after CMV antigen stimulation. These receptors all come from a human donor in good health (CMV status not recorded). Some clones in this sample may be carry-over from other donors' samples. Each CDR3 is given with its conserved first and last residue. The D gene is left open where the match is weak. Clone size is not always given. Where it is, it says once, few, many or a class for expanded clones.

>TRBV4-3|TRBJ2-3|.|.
CASSQDLAPPDTQYF
TGCGCCAGCAGCCAAGATTTAGCCCCGCCAGATACGCAGTATTTT
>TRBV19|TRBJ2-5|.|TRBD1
CASSPTGGPKGAQYF
TGTGCCAGTAGTCCGACAGGGGGTCCCAAAGGGGCCCAGTACTTC
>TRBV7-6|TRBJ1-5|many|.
CASSSGEGQPQHF
TGTGCCAGCAGCTCAGGGGAGGGTCAGCCCCAGCATTTT
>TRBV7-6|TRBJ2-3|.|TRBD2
CASSLGTSIPDTQYF
TGTGCCAGCAGCTTAGGGACTAGCATCCCAGATACGCAGTATTTT
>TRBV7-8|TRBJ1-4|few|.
CASSFSRASMGNEKLFF
TGTGCCAGCAGCTTCTCTCGGGCCTCTATGGGTAATGAAAAACTGTTTTTT
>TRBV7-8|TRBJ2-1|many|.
CASSFPWGSYNEQFF
TGTGCCAGCAGCTTTCCATGGGGCTCCTACAATGAGCAGTTCTTC
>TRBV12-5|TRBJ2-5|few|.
CASGSPQETQYF
TGTGCTAGTGGTTCGCCCCAAGAGACCCAGTACTTC
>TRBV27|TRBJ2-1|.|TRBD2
CASSLPADVAGGPYNEQFF
TGTGCCAGCAGTTTACCCGCCGATGTGGCGGGGGGCCCCTACAATGAGCAGTTCTTC
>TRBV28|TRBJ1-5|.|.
CASRYGQYSNQPQHF
TGTGCCAGCAGATACGGCCAATATAGCAATCAGCCCCAGCATTTT
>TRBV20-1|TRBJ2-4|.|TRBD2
CSARGGLAGGQANIQYF
TGCAGTGCTAGAGGAGGGCTAGCGGGGGGCCAAGCAAACATTCAGTACTTC
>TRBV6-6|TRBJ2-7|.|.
CASSQRYEQYF
TGTGCCAGCAGTCAGAGATACGAGCAGTACTTC
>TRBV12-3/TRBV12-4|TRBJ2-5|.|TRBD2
CASSPGLRLEETQYF
TGTGCCAGCAGCCCGGGACTAAGATTGGAAGAGACCCAGTACTTC
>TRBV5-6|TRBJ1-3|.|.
CASSFFPTDSGNTIYF
TGTGCCAGCAGCTTTTTCCCGACAGACTCTGGAAACACCATATATTTT
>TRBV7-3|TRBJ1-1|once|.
CASSPLGRGGNTEAFF
TGTGCCAGCAGCCCGCTGGGAAGGGGAGGCAACACTGAAGCTTTCTTT
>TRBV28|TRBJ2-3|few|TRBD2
CASRTRLAGVLPSTDTQYF
TGTGCCAGCAGGACTAGACTAGCGGGGGTCCTTCCTAGCACAGATACGCAGTATTTT
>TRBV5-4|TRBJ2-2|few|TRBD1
CASSGDRWNTGELFF
TGTGCCAGCAGCGGGGACAGGTGGAACACCGGGGAGCTGTTTTTT
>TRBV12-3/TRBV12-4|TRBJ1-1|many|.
CASDPSDGSGSTEAFF
TGTGCCAGCGATCCATCCGACGGGTCGGGAAGCACTGAAGCTTTCTTT
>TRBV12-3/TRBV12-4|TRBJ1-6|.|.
CASSPTVYNSPLHF
TGTGCCAGCAGTCCGACAGTCTATAATTCACCCCTCCACTTT
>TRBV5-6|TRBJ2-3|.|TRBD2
CASSRAGGRADTQYF
TGTGCCAGCAGCCGCGCGGGGGGGAGGGCAGATACGCAGTATTTT
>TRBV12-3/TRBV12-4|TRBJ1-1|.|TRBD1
CASSLKGQGVKNTEAFF
TGTGCCAGCAGTTTAAAGGGACAGGGGGTTAAGAACACTGAAGCTTTCTTT
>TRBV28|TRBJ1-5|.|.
CASSLPTAYSNQPQHF
TGTGCCAGCAGTTTGCCGACAGCTTATAGCAATCAGCCCCAGCATTTT
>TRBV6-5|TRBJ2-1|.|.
CASSSDGQPSYNEQFF
TGTGCCAGCAGCTCCGATGGACAGCCCTCCTACAATGAGCAGTTCTTC
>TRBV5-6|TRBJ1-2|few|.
CASVVGGHGYTF
TGTGCCAGCGTGGTGGGTGGTCATGGCTACACCTTC
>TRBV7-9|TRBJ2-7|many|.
CASRRGGSLTYEQYF
TGTGCCAGCAGACGCGGCGGTTCTTTAACCTACGAGCAGTACTTC
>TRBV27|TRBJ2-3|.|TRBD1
CASSPWGTGVSDTQYF
TGTGCCAGCAGTCCCTGGGGGACAGGGGTTTCAGATACGCAGTATTTT
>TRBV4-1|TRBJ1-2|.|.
CASSQEWIQGYGYTF
TGCGCCAGCAGCCAAGAGTGGATACAGGGCTATGGCTACACCTTC
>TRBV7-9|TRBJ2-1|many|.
CASSLGGVGNEQFF
TGTGCCAGCAGCTTAGGGGGCGTAGGCAATGAGCAGTTCTTC
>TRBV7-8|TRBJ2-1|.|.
CASSLGREGGSEQFF
TGTGCCAGCAGCTTAGGTCGGGAAGGGGGGAGTGAGCAGTTCTTC
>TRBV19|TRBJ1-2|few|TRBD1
CASNIPGGNGYTF
TGTGCCAGTAATATACCAGGGGGTAATGGCTACACCTTC